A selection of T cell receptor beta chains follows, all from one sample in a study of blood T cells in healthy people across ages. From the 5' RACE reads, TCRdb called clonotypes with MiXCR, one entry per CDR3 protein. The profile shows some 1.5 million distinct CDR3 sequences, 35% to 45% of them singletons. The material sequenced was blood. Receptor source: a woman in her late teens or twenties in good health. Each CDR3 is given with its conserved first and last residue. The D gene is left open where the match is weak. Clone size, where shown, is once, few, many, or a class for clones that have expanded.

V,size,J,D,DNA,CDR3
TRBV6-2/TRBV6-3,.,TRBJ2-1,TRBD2,TGTGCCAGCAGTTCCCTACAGCGGGGGTTCTCCTACAATGAGCAGTTCTTC,CASSSLQRGFSYNEQFF
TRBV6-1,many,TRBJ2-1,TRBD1,TGTGCCAGCAGTCGCAGGACAGGGGTCTACAATGAGCAGTTCTTC,CASSRRTGVYNEQFF
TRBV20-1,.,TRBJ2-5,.,TGCAGTGTCCCGGGCTCGGGGGTAGAGACCCAGTACTTC,CSVPGSGVETQYF
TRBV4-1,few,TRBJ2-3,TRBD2,TGCGCCAGCAGCCAAGGGGAGCGGGGTTCAGATACGCAGTATTTT,CASSQGERGSDTQYF
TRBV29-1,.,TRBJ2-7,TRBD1,TGCAGCGTTGAGTGGGACAGACCCTACGAGCAGTACTTC,CSVEWDRPYEQYF
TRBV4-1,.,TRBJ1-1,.,TGCGCCAGCAGCCAATATGACAGATTTGAAGCTTTCTTT,CASSQYDRFEAFF
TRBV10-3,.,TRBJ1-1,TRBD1,TGTGCCATCAGTGAGCCTAGCAGGGGGCGCGGAACTGAAGCTTTCTTT,CAISEPSRGRGTEAFF
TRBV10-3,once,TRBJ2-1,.,TGTGCCACCAGTGAGCCCAGAGCGTTTTACAATGAGCAGTTCTTC,CATSEPRAFYNEQFF
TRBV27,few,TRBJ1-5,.,TGTGCCAGCAGTTTATCCGGCAGGGCCCAAAATCAGCCCCAGCATTTT,CASSLSGRAQNQPQHF
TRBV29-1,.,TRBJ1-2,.,TGCAGCGCTGACTCGGACGCCTACTATGGCTACACCTTC,CSADSDAYYGYTF
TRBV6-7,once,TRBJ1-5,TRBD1,TGTGCCACCGTATCGAAACAGGGGGGGAATCAGCCCCAGCATTTT,CATVSKQGGNQPQHF
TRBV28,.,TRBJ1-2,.,TGTGCCAGCAGTTTCCTGTTGGGCCCTGGCTACACCTTC,CASSFLLGPGYTF
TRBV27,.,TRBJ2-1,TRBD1,TGTGCCAGCTGGGGGGACAGGGGGTACAATGAGCAGTTCTTC,CASWGDRGYNEQFF
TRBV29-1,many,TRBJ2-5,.,TGCAGCGTTGTTGGGCAAGAGACCCAGTACTTC,CSVVGQETQYF
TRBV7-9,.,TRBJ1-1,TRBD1,TGTGCCAGCAGCTTTTCCGGGGGACAGGGAGGCACTGAAGCTTTCTTT,CASSFSGGQGGTEAFF
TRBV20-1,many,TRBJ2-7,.,TGCAGTGCTACGGATCTGGGAACGCAACCCGAGCAGTACTTC,CSATDLGTQPEQYF
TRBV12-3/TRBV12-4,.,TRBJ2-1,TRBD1,TGTGCCAGCACTATAACCGGGACAGGGGATCCTGAGCAGTTCTTC,CASTITGTGDPEQFF
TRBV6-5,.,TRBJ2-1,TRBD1,TGTGCCAGCAGAACAGGGGTGGGGTACAATGAGCAGTTCTTC,CASRTGVGYNEQFF
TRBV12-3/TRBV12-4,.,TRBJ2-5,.,TGTGCCAGCAGTTTTGGTTCGGGTGTGGGGGTGAGAGAGACCCAGTACTTC,CASSFGSGVGVRETQYF
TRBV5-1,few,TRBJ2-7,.,TGCGCCAGCAGCTTGGGGGCCGATCCAGCCTACGAGCAGTACTTC,CASSLGADPAYEQYF
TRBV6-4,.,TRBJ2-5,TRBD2,TGTGCCAGCAGCCGGGAGAGCGGGAGTAAAGAGATCCAGTACTTC,CASSRESGSKEIQYF
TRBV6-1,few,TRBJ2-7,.,TGTGCCAGCAGGGTAACAATTGCCTACGAGCAGTACTTC,CASRVTIAYEQYF
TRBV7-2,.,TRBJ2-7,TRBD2,TGTGCCAGCAGCTTGCTGACAGCGGGAGGCGATGAGCAGTACTTC,CASSLLTAGGDEQYF
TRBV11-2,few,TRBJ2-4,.,TGTGCCAGCAGCCCAGGACGGCATCTAGCCAAAAACATTCAGTACTTC,CASSPGRHLAKNIQYF
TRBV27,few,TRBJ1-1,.,TGTGCCAGCAGTGTAGTGCAGGGGACTGAAGCTTTCTTT,CASSVVQGTEAFF
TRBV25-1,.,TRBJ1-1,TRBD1,TGTGCCAGCAGTGACCCCGGACGGACAGGTACTGAAGCTTTCTTT,CASSDPGRTGTEAFF
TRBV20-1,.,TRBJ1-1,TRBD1,TGCAGTGCTAGAGATGTCTGGGATACAGGGGGCTCTGAAGCTTTCTTT,CSARDVWDTGGSEAFF
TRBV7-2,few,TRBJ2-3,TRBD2,TGTGCCACTAGACTAGCGGGAGCAGATACGCAGTATTTT,CATRLAGADTQYF
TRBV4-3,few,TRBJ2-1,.,TGCGCCAGCAGCCAAGGCCCCGCTAGAAACCATGAGCAGTTCTTC,CASSQGPARNHEQFF
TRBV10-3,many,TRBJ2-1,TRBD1,TGTGCCATCAGTGAAGACAGGGTACCCTACAATGAGCAGTTCTTC,CAISEDRVPYNEQFF
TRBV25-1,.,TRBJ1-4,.,TGTGCCAGCAGTGATTGGGACGGCCAAACAACTAATGAAAAACTGTTTTTT,CASSDWDGQTTNEKLFF
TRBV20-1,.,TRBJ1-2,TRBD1,TGCAGTTCCGGGACAGCCCAGCCCTATGGCTACACCTTC,CSSGTAQPYGYTF